The rows below give T cell receptor beta chains drawn from one sample of a study of T cell changes during pregnancy in multiple sclerosis. This table comes from immunoSEQ multiplex PCR, and its TCRdb copy is limited to in-frame clones, with some not included. Of some 64,000 clones listed, 91% are singletons. This specimen was peripheral blood, taken in the first trimester of pregnancy. The receptors here all came from a female donor with multiple sclerosis, enrolled in a pregnancy study. The CDR3 runs from the conserved cysteine through the conserved F or W. A D gene is named only where the DNA matches it firmly. The size entry is marked missing in some rows and otherwise reads once, few, many or a size class.

>TRBV23-1|TRBJ2-7|TRBD1|-
TGCGCCAGCTCACCGATTCCGGGACAGGAGTCCTACGAGCAGTACTTC
CASSPIPGQESYEQYF
>TRBV10-2|TRBJ2-4|-|-
TGCGCCAGCAGTGAGAGAAGGGCAGGGAACCGAAACATTCAGTACTTC
CASSERRAGNRNIQYF
>TRBV15|TRBJ2-7|TRBD1|-
TGTGCCACCAACAACCGAGACAGGGACAGACACTACGAGCAGTACTTC
CATNNRDRDRHYEQYF
>TRBV4-2|TRBJ2-3|-|-
TGTGCCAGCAGCCAACCCGAGAGGACAGATACGCAGTATTTT
CASSQPERTDTQYF
>TRBV5-6|TRBJ2-5|TRBD2|-
TGTGCCAGCAGCTTCGGACTAGCGGGAGGGGGGGAGACCCAGTACTTC
CASSFGLAGGGETQYF
>TRBV30|TRBJ1-3|-|-
TGTGCCTGGAGTGCCTTGACGACAGGCTCTGGAAACACCATATATTTT
CAWSALTTGSGNTIYF
>TRBV9|TRBJ2-1|TRBD2|-
TGTGCCAGCAGCATGACTAGCGGGGTTTACAATGAGCAGTTCTTC
CASSMTSGVYNEQFF
>TRBV19|TRBJ1-4|-|once
TGTGCCAGTAACAGGAATGAAAAACTGTTTTTT
CASNRNEKLFF
>TRBV5-1|TRBJ2-1|-|-
TGCGCCAGCAGCTTGGGTGCCAGGGGATCAAACAATGAGCAGTTCTTC
CASSLGARGSNNEQFF
>TRBV25-1|TRBJ1-5|-|-
TGTGCCAGCAGTGACCAGAGGAGCGGGACGCTTGACAATCAGCCCCAGCATTTT
CASSDQRSGTLDNQPQHF
>TRBV5-6|TRBJ2-7|-|-
TGTGCCAGCAGCTTGGCCCCCTCAGGCATCTACGAGCAGTACTTC
CASSLAPSGIYEQYF
>TRBV7-2|TRBJ1-5|TRBD1|-
TGTGCCAGCAGCTTAAGACAGGGTAGTCAGCCCCAGCATTTT
CASSLRQGSQPQHF
>TRBV6-5|TRBJ1-1|-|-
TGTGCCAGCAGTTGGGCCCCGAACACTGAAGCTTTCTTT
CASSWAPNTEAFF